The 8 T cell receptor beta chains below all came from one sample that was sequenced in a study of blood T cell repertoires in COVID-19. TCRdb's table, derived via immunoSEQ multiplex PCR, lists solely in-frame clones and lacks some. The profile shows approximately 68,000 clones, around 83% of them singletons. Sequencing input: peripheral blood. Receptor source: a woman aged 80 or over with active or convalescent COVID-19.

The count of this clone is one. The gene calls are TRBV18 and TRBJ1-1; D remains ambiguous. V was trimmed by 1 base and J by 4 bases, leaving 19 bases between them. Germline values: CDR1 KGHSH, CDR2 LQKENI. CDR3 length: 17 amino acids. CDR3 nucleotide sequence: TGTGCCAGCTCACCACTCGCCGGAGAAGGAGGAGTCACTGAAGCTTTCTTT. This encodes CASSPLAGEGGVTEAFF.

The CDR3 spells CASSLRAGEYNEQFF. The CDR3 DNA reads TGTGCCAGCAGCTTACGAGCGGGGGAGTACAATGAGCAGTTCTTC. The chain carries TRBV7-3 and TRBJ2-1; 8 positions match TRBD2. There are 15 residues in the CDR3. CDR1 is SGHTA, CDR2 FQGTGA, per germline. With V trimmed by 2 bases and J by 4 bases, 4 bases remained unmatched.

CDR3 bases: TGTGCCAGCAGCCTCCAGGGGAATGGCTACACCTTC. It yields the protein CASSLQGNGYTF. This sequence joins TRBV7-8 and TRBJ1-2, with D perhaps TRBD1 (6 bases). This CDR3 is 12 amino acids long. V was clipped by 5 bases and J by 6 bases, with 10 bases between them. Per the germline V gene, CDR1 is SGHVS and CDR2 is FQNEAQ.

The V call is TRBV29-1, the J call TRBJ1-2; D is unresolved. This CDR3 contains 14 residues. Per the germline V gene, CDR1 is SQVTM and CDR2 is ANQGSEA. V lost 0 bases and J lost 7, with 15 bases in between. The CDR3, as DNA: TGCAGCGTTGAAGATACAGACGGACTCCGTGGCTACACCTTC. It specifies CSVEDTDGLRGYTF.

This chain joins TRBV5-6 and TRBJ1-5; 9 bases line up with TRBD1. V trimming: 6 bases; J trimming: 7 bases; junction bases outside the gene matches: 5. The CDR3 totals 13 residues. Germline CDR1 reads SGHDT; CDR2 reads YYEEEE. CDR3 protein: CASTTGQGQPQHF. In nucleotides, the CDR3 is TGTGCCAGCACCACGGGACAGGGACAGCCCCAGCATTTT. Drawing the rest from reference TRBV5-6 and TRBJ1-5, the complete variable domain is DAGVTQSPTHLIKTRGQQVTLRCSPKSGHDTVSWYQQALGQGPQFIFQYYEEEERQRGNFPDRFSGHQFPNYSSELNVNALLLGDSALYLCASTTGQGQPQHFGDGTRLSIL.

This clone was observed a single time. The chain has TRBV15 and TRBJ2-3; D unresolved. Between the trimmed V and J ends, which lost 1 base and 0 bases, there was a span of 8 bases. This CDR3 region has 15 residues. Germline CDR1 reads LNHNV; CDR2 reads YYDKDF (reference sequence). This CDR3 reads CATSRGSRSTDTQYF. The CDR3 DNA reads TGTGCCACCAGCAGAGGATCCCGGAGCACAGATACGCAGTATTTT.

The V call is TRBV7-3, the J call TRBJ2-5; 8 positions match TRBD2. V trimming: 2 bases; J trimming: 2 bases; junction bases outside the gene matches: 16. The CDR3 has 19 residues. Germline V gene lookup returns CDR1 SGHTA and CDR2 FQGTGA. CDR3 sequence (DNA): TGTGCCAGCAGCTTATATCGGATGGGCCCGGGACTAGGTCAAGAGACCCAGTACTTC. It encodes CASSLYRMGPGLGQETQYF.

V and J are TRBV10-2 and TRBJ2-7, with 9 bases identical to TRBD1. The V and J ends lost 6 bases and 3 bases, in that order; junction bases with no gene match: 6. CDR1 is WSHSY, CDR2 SAAADI, per germline. The length of the CDR3 is 14 residues. As DNA, the CDR3 is TGCGCCAGCAGAATAATGGACAGGGGCTACGAGCAGTACTTC. This translates into CASRIMDRGYEQYF.